This TCR beta chain was sequenced in a study of cytomegalovirus exposure and HLA in healthy donors. PCR amplification relied on 60 Vbeta primers (plus 13 Jbeta primers). This table comes from immunoSEQ multiplex PCR, and its TCRdb copy is limited to in-frame clones, with some not included. The sample lists approximately 160,000 clones, around 75% occurring once. CDR1 and CDR2 (germline): PRHDT, FYEKMQ (reference sequence). Trimming removed 4 bases at V and 0 bases at J, with 15 bases between. The CDR3 extends over 16 amino acids. The sequence was collected from a human donor in good health. The rearrangement joins TRBV13 to TRBJ2-5; weak D call: TRBD2 (5 bases). The sequencing input was PBMCs. The chain's CDR3 is CASSSDEGKYQETQYF. The CDR3 DNA reads as TGTGCCAGCAGCTCAGATGAGGGCAAGTACCAAGAGACCCAGTACTTC.